Listed here is a single T cell receptor (beta chain). A v3.0 immunoSEQ assay was performed at survey level. Sequencing had a target that covered 40,000-50,000 T-cell genomes per sample. Libraries were prepared by immunoSEQ multiplex PCR; TCRdb keeps only in-frame clonotypes and omits some of them. The table includes 12,000 to 15,000 clones, roughly 80% detected once. Trimming took 1 base from V and 4 from J, leaving 8 bases between them. This CDR3 has 13 amino acids. Germline CDR1 reads LGHNT; CDR2 reads FRNRAP. The sample belongs to a study of long-term antiretroviral therapy in people with HIV. Whole-study context: The 2015 immediate-ART recommendation came about a decade after the earliest samples.

Sequenced here: unsorted PBMCs, sampled 3.2 years before starting antiretroviral therapy. The V and J genes are TRBV12-5 and TRBJ2-7; no definite D call. This clonotype was obtained from a man aged 35-49 years with HIV. The CDR3 reads CASGLDRFYEQYF. The CDR3 DNA is TGTGCTAGTGGTTTGGACAGATTTTACGAGCAGTACTTC.